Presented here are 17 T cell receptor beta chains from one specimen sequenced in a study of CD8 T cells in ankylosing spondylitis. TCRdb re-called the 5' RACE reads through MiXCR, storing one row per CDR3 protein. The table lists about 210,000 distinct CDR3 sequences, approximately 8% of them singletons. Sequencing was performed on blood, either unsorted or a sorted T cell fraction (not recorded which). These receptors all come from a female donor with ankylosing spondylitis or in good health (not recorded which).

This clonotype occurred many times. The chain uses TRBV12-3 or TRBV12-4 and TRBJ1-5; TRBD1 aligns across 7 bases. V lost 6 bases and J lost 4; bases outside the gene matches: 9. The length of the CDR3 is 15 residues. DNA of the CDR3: TGTGCCAGCAGATCCACCGGGACAGAGAATCAGCCCCAGCATTTT. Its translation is CASRSTGTENQPQHF.

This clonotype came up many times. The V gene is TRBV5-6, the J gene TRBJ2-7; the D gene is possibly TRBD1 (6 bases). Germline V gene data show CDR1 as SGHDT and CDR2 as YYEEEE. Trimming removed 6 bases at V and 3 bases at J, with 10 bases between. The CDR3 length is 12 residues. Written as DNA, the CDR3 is TGTGCCAGCAATACAGGGAACTACGAGCAGTACTTC. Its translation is CASNTGNYEQYF. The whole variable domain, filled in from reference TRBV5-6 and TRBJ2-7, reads DAGVTQSPTHLIKTRGQQVTLRCSPKSGHDTVSWYQQALGQGPQFIFQYYEEEERQRGNFPDRFSGHQFPNYSSELNVNALLLGDSALYLCASNTGNYEQYFGPGTRLTVT.

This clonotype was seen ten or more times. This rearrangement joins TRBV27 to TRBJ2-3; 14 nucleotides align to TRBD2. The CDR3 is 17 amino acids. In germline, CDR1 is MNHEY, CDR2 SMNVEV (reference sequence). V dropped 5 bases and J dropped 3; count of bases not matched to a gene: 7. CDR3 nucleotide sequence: TGTGCCAGCAGTGGGCTGGGACTAGCGGGAGTTACAGATACGCAGTATTTT. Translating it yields CASSGLGLAGVTDTQYF.

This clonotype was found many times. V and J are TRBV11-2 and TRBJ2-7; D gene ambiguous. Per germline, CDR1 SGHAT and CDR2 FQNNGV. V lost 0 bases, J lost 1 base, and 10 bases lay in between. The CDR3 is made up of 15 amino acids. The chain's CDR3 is CASSLDYVESYEQYF. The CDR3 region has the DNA TGTGCCAGCAGCTTAGACTATGTAGAGTCCTACGAGCAGTACTTC. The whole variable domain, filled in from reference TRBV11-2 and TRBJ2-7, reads EAGVAQSPRYKIIEKRQSVAFWCNPISGHATLYWYQQILGQGPKLLIQFQNNGVVDDSQLPKDRFSAERLKGVDSTLKIQPAKLEDSAVYLCASSLDYVESYEQYFGPGTRLTVT.

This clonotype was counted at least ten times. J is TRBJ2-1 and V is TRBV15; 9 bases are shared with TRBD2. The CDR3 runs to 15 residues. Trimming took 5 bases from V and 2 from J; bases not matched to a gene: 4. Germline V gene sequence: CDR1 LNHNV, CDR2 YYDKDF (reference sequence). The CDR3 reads CATSGTSFPYNEQFF. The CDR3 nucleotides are TGTGCCACCAGCGGGACTAGCTTCCCCTACAATGAGCAGTTCTTC.

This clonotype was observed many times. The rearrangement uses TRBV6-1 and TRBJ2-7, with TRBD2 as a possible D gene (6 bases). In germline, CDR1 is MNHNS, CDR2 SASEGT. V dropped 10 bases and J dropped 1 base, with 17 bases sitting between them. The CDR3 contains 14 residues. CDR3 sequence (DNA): TGTGCCACCCTCGACGGGAGAGGATCCTACGAGCAGTACTTC. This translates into CATLDGRGSYEQYF.

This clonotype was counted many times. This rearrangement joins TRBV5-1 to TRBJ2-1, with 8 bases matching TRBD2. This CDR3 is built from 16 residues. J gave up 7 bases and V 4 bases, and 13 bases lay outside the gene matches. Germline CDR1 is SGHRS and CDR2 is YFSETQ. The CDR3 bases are TGCGCCAGCAGCGCGTTACTAGCGGACCCTAGTAATGAGCAGTTCTTC. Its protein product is CASSALLADPSNEQFF.

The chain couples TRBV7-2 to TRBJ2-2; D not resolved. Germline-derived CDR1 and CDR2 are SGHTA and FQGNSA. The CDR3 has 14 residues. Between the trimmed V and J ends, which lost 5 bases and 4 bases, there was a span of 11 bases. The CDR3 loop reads CASSPALPTGELFF. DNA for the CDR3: TGTGCCAGCAGCCCGGCCCTGCCCACCGGGGAGCTGTTTTTT.

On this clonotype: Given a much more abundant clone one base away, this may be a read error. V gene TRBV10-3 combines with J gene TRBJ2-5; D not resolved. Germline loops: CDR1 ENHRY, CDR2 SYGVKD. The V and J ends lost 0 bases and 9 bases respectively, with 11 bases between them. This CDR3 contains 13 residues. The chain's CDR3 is CAISESWDKAQYF. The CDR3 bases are TGTGCCATCAGTGAGTCCTGGGATAAGGCCCAGTACTTC.

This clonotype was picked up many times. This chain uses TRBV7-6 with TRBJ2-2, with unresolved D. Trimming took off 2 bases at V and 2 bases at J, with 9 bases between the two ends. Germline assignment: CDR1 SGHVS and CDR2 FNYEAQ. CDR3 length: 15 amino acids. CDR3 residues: CASSLTQKNTGELFF. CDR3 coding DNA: TGTGCCAGCAGCTTAACCCAGAAAAACACCGGGGAGCTGTTTTTT.

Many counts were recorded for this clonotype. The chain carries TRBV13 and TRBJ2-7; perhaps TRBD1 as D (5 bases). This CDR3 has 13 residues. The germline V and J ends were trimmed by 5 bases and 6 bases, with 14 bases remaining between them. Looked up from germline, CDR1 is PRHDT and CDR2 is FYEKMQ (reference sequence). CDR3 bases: TGTGCCAGCAGCCCCAGGCAGGGCACCGAGCAGTACTTC. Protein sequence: CASSPRQGTEQYF. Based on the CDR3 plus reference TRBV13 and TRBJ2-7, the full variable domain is AAGVIQSPRHLIKEKRETATLKCYPIPRHDTVYWYQQGPGQDPQFLISFYEKMQSDKGSIPDRFSAQQFSDYHSELNMSSLELGDSALYFCASSPRQGTEQYFGPGTRLTVT.

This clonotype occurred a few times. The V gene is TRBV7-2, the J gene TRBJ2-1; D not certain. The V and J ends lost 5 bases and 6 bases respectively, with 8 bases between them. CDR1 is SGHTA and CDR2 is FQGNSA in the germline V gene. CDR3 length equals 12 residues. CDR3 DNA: TGTGCCAGCAGCCTAGGGTTCAATGAGCAGTTCTTC. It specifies CASSLGFNEQFF.

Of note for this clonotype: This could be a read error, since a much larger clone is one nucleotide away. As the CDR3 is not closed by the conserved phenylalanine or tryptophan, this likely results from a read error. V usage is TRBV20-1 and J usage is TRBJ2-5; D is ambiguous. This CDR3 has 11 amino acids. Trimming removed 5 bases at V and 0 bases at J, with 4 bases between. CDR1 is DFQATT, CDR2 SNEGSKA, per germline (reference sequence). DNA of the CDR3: TGCAGTGCTTACAACCAAGAGACCCAGTACCTC. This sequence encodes CSAYNQETQYL.

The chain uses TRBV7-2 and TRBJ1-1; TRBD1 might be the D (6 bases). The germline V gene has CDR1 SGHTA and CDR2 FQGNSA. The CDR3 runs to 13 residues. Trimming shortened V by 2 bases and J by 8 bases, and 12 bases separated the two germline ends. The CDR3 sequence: CASSLNSGGEAFF. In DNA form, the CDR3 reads TGTGCCAGCAGCTTAAATTCTGGGGGCGAAGCTTTCTTT.

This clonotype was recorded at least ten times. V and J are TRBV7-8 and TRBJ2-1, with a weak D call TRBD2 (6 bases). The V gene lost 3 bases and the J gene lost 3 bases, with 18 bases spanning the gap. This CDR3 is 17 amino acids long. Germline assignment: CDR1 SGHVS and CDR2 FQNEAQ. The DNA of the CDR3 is TGTGCCAGCAGCTTTTCCCTCGGGACTCCCCACTACAATGAGCAGTTCTTC. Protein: CASSFSLGTPHYNEQFF.

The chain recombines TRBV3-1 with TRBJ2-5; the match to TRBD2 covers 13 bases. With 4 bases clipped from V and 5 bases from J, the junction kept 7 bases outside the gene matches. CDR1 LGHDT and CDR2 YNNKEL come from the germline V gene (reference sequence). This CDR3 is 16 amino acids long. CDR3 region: CASSLKGLAGSETQYF. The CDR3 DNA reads TGTGCCAGCAGCCTAAAGGGACTAGCGGGGTCTGAGACCCAGTACTTC.

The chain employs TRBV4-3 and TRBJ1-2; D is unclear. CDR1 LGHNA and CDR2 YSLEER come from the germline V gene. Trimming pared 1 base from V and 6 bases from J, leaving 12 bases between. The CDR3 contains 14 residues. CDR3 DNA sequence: TGCGCCAGCAGCCAAGTAAACGTTGGAGATGGCTACACCTTC. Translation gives CASSQVNVGDGYTF.